Below, 19 T cell receptor beta chains from the same sample are listed, as sequenced in a study of PD-L1 blockade in urothelial cancer. The method was immunoSEQ multiplex PCR; TCRdb's version includes in-frame clones alone and lacks a portion of them. Found here are about 50,000 clones, 77% of them singletons; the top ten hold roughly 3.6%. This sample comprised PBMCs, obtained around atezolizumab (anti-PD-L1) treatment. These receptors all stem from a man between 70 and 80 years old with urothelial cancer.

The CDR3 protein is CASSPLPGGKSGNTIYF. The CDR3 region has the DNA TGTGCCAGCTCACCACTCCCGGGAGGGAAATCTGGAAACACCATATATTTT. The rearrangement uses TRBV18 and TRBJ1-3, with D uncertain. V lost 1 base and J 1 base, leaving 14 bases between the germline ends. Germline CDR1 reads KGHSH; CDR2 reads LQKENI. This CDR3 has 17 amino acids.

This chain connects TRBV11-2 to TRBJ2-1; TRBD1 matches 8 bases. Losses at the gene ends were 1 base for V and 2 bases for J; bases not matched to a gene: 7. The CDR3 sequence is 17 residues long. Per the germline V gene, CDR1 is SGHAT and CDR2 is FQNNGV. The CDR3 spells CASSLGAGTGAYNEQFF. CDR3 DNA: TGTGCCAGCAGCTTAGGAGCCGGGACAGGAGCCTACAATGAGCAGTTCTTC.

This sequence joins TRBV5-1 and TRBJ2-5, with TRBD2 matching over 7 bases. The germline CDR1 and CDR2 sequences are SGHRS and YFSETQ. The CDR3 loop spans 15 amino acids. V shed 5 bases and J 4 bases; nucleotides not matched to a gene: 11. DNA for the CDR3: TGCGCCAGCAGTTCACTTGGGGGGGAAACAGAGACCCAGTACTTC. This encodes CASSSLGGETETQYF.

This clone has only one observation. The genes are TRBV6-6 and TRBJ2-7, with TRBD1 matching 8 bases. V was clipped by 5 bases and J by 2 bases; unmatched bases: 8. The CDR3 spans 15 residues. Per germline, CDR1 MNHNY and CDR2 SVGAGI (reference sequence). The CDR3 DNA reads TGTGCCAGCAGTAGACGGGACAGGATTACCTACGAGCAGTACTTC. Translation: CASSRRDRITYEQYF.

The chain joins TRBV7-9 to TRBJ1-4; a weak D match, TRBD1 (5 bases). The CDR3 has 16 amino acids. Germline loops: CDR1 SEHNR, CDR2 FQNEAQ (reference sequence). Trimming took 1 base from V and 6 from J, leaving 15 bases between them. In DNA, the CDR3 is TGTGCCAGCAGCTTAGAGGGCGGGGGAATTGATGAAAAACTGTTTTTT. Translating it yields CASSLEGGGIDEKLFF.

The chain has TRBV29-1 and TRBJ1-1; maybe TRBD1 (6 bases). The CDR3 spans 15 residues. V dropped 4 bases and J dropped 0 bases, with 15 bases sitting between them. Germline CDR1 SQVTM, CDR2 ANQGSEA. CDR3 sequence: CSVGIGTQMNTEAFF. In DNA, the CDR3 is TGCAGCGTTGGAATAGGGACACAAATGAACACTGAAGCTTTCTTT.

This clone was detected a few times. This chain uses TRBV28 with TRBJ2-7, with a possible D match to TRBD2 (5 bases). The CDR3 sequence is 16 residues long. Between the trimmed V and J ends, which lost 6 bases and 0 bases, there was a span of 18 bases. Germline V lookup: CDR1 MDHEN, CDR2 SYDVKM. As DNA, the CDR3 is TGTGCCAGCAGCCCCACCGGAGGCCTCAGCTCCTACGAGCAGTACTTC. Translating gives CASSPTGGLSSYEQYF.

The CDR3 protein is CASSLGPGTVNTEAFF. CDR3 bases: TGTGCCAGCAGCTTAGGTCCCGGGACAGTTAACACTGAAGCTTTCTTT. This chain joins TRBV7-9 and TRBJ1-1, with 7 positions matching TRBD1. This CDR3 is 16 amino acids long. Germline-derived CDR1 and CDR2 are SEHNR and FQNEAQ (reference sequence). With V trimmed by 1 base and J by 2 bases, 7 bases remained unmatched.

The V call is TRBV27, the J call TRBJ2-2, with TRBD1 identical over 9 bases. This CDR3 contains 15 residues. V trimming: 5 bases; J trimming: 4 bases; junction bases outside the gene matches: 5. CDR1 MNHEY and CDR2 SMNVEV come from the germline V gene (reference sequence). For the CDR3, the DNA is TGTGCCAGCAGTCCCAGGGACAGGGCCACCGGGGAGCTGTTTTTT. Its protein is CASSPRDRATGELFF.

The CDR3 is CASGTGPNTGELFF. CDR3 sequence (DNA): TGTGCCAGCGGGACAGGGCCTAACACCGGGGAGCTGTTTTTT. The rearrangement links TRBV6-1 to TRBJ2-2; 9 positions agree with TRBD1. Germline V gene data show CDR1 as MNHNS and CDR2 as SASEGT. The CDR3 has 14 residues. The junction had 3 bases not matched to a gene; V was cut back by 8 bases and J by 2 bases.

The chain is built from TRBV4-2 and TRBJ1-2, with 7 bases fitting TRBD1. Germline V gene sequence: CDR1 LGHNA, CDR2 YNFKEQ. The CDR3 has 17 residues. Trimming cost V 3 bases and J 4 bases; bases outside gene matches: 14. The CDR3: CASSQEGWDSLFYGYTF. CDR3 coding DNA: TGTGCCAGCAGCCAGGAAGGATGGGACAGTTTATTCTATGGCTACACCTTC.

The J gene is TRBJ2-7, the V gene TRBV4-3, with 9 positions matching TRBD2. The V gene end was trimmed by 1 base and the J gene end by 5 bases; junction bases not matched to a gene: 6. The CDR3 consists of 15 residues. Germline CDR1 LGHNA, CDR2 YSLEER. CDR3 in DNA: TGCGCCAGCAGCCAAGGGCTAGCGGGGCTCAACGAGCAGTACTTC. Translation: CASSQGLAGLNEQYF.

The gene calls are TRBV19 and TRBJ2-2; TRBD2 aligns across 10 bases. Looked up from germline, CDR1 is LNHDA and CDR2 is SQIVND (reference sequence). Germline trimming cut 7 bases from V and 6 bases from J; bases unmatched to any gene: 20. The CDR3 runs to 19 residues. CDR3 protein: CASTARATHPSGGSGELFF. The CDR3 DNA reads as TGTGCCAGTACTGCAAGAGCGACCCACCCTAGCGGGGGCTCCGGGGAGCTGTTTTTT.

V gene TRBV13 combines with J gene TRBJ2-1, with 14 bases matching TRBD2. Germline V gene data show CDR1 as PRHDT and CDR2 as FYEKMQ (reference sequence). This CDR3 comprises 17 residues. V was pared by 2 bases and J by 8 bases, with 8 bases of the junction left unmatched. The CDR3 loop is CASSLRLTSGGAYEQFF. The CDR3 DNA follows: TGTGCCAGCAGCTTAAGGTTGACTAGCGGGGGGGCTTATGAGCAGTTCTTC.

The rearrangement joins TRBV9 to TRBJ1-3; 7 nucleotides align to TRBD1. The CDR3 contains 14 residues. CDR1 SGDLS and CDR2 YYNGEE come from the germline V gene. V dropped 4 bases and J dropped 4; count of bases not matched to a gene: 5. CDR3 coding DNA: TGTGCCAGCAGCTCTCGGACAGGAGGAAACACCATATATTTT. It is translated as CASSSRTGGNTIYF.

The CDR3 DNA is TGTGCCAGCAGCCCCATAGGACAGGGGGCCTATGGCTACACCTTC. Translation: CASSPIGQGAYGYTF. This chain connects TRBV7-9 to TRBJ1-2, with 11 bases lining up with TRBD1. The CDR3 sequence is 15 residues long. The germline V gene has CDR1 SEHNR and CDR2 FQNEAQ (reference sequence). The V segment lost 5 bases and the J segment 4 bases; nucleotides outside the gene matches: 6. Together with reference TRBV7-9 and TRBJ1-2, the CDR3 gives the full variable domain: DTGVSQNPRHKITKRGQNVTFRCDPISEHNRLYWYRQTLGQGPEFLTYFQNEAQLEKSRLLSDRFSAERPKGSFSTLEIQRTEQGDSAMYLCASSPIGQGAYGYTFGSGTRLTVV.

The V and J genes are TRBV30 and TRBJ2-1; TRBD2 matches at 7 bases. The CDR3 has 16 residues. V shed 0 bases and J 2 bases; nucleotides not matched to a gene: 7. Germline loops: CDR1 GTSNPN, CDR2 SVGIG (reference sequence). The CDR3 reads CAWSVAGIQAYNEQFF. The CDR3 coding sequence is TGTGCCTGGAGTGTAGCGGGAATACAGGCCTACAATGAGCAGTTCTTC.

Written as DNA, the CDR3 is TGTGCCAGCAGTGTCGCCTACGAGCAGTACTTC. This translates into CASSVAYEQYF. The genes are TRBV2 and TRBJ2-7; the D is unclear. The CDR3 length is 11 residues. V was shortened by 4 bases and J by 2 bases, with 3 bases between the two germline ends. Per the germline V gene, CDR1 is SNHLY and CDR2 is FYNNEI.

This clone was seen once. J is TRBJ1-1 and V is TRBV6-5, with 9 positions matching TRBD1. The CDR3 is made up of 15 amino acids. V shed 7 bases and J 2 bases; nucleotides not matched to a gene: 8. The V gene's germline CDR1 is MNHEY and CDR2 SVGAGI. CDR3 in amino acids: CASTPPQGANTEAFF. The DNA of the CDR3 is TGTGCCAGCACCCCACCACAGGGGGCAAACACTGAAGCTTTCTTT.